The 23 T cell receptor beta chains below were found in one sample sequenced in a study of cytomegalovirus exposure and HLA in healthy donors. The PCR used 60 Vbeta and 13 Jbeta primers. Method: immunoSEQ multiplex PCR; TCRdb's copy keeps in-frame clones and lacks some. The repertoire holds approximately 190,000 clones, with about an eighth as singletons. The sequencing input was PBMCs. The receptors derive from a man over 45 in good health and CMV-seropositive.

V gene TRBV19 combines with J gene TRBJ1-1, with D perhaps matching TRBD1 (5 bases). CDR3 length equals 13 residues. Germline V gene data show CDR1 as LNHDA and CDR2 as SQIVND (reference sequence). The germline V and J ends were trimmed by 5 bases and 4 bases, with 11 bases remaining between them. CDR3 in DNA: TGTGCCAGTAGTGCCCAGGGTGGCACTGAAGCTTTCTTT. Amino acids: CASSAQGGTEAFF. Variable domain in full (rest from reference TRBV19 and TRBJ1-1): DGGITQSPKYLFRKEGQNVTLSCEQNLNHDAMYWYRQDPGQGLRLIYYSQIVNDFQKGDIAEGYSVSREKKESFPLTVTSAQKNPTAFYLCASSAQGGTEAFFGQGTRLTVV.

This clone was seen a handful of times. The chain couples TRBV27 to TRBJ2-7, with D perhaps TRBD2 (6 bases). In germline, CDR1 is MNHEY, CDR2 SMNVEV (reference sequence). V was shortened by 6 bases and J by 4 bases, with 16 bases between the two germline ends. CDR3 length: 14 residues. The CDR3 sequence: CASRLSGRAYEQYV. The CDR3 DNA sequence: TGTGCCAGCAGGCTTAGCGGCCGGGCATACGAGCAGTACGTC.

The CDR3 spells CAWSLRGGAGEQYF. The CDR3 region has the DNA TGTGCCTGGAGCCTTAGGGGGGGGGCAGGAGAGCAGTACTTC. The chain joins TRBV30 to TRBJ2-7; tentative D call: TRBD2 (7 bases). Germline CDR1 and CDR2: GTSNPN and SVGIG (reference sequence). This CDR3 is built from 14 residues. With 3 bases removed from V and 7 bases from J, the gap between germline ends came to 19 bases. Filled out from reference TRBV30 and TRBJ2-7, the complete variable domain reads SQTIHQWPATLVQPVGSPLSLECTVEGTSNPNLYWYRQAAGRGLQLLFYSVGIGQISSEVPQNLSASRPQDRQFILSSKKLLLSDSGFYLCAWSLRGGAGEQYFGPGTRLTVT.

This clone was recorded a few times. CDR3 sequence reads: CASSPGDRGLGQPQHF. CDR3 DNA: TGTGCCAGCAGCCCCGGGGACAGGGGGCTGGGTCAGCCCCAGCATTTT. The J gene is TRBJ1-5, the V gene TRBV7-8; TRBD1 matches 12 bases. Looked up from germline, CDR1 is SGHVS and CDR2 is FQNEAQ. The CDR3 is 16 residues long. Unmatched junction bases numbered 8, after V lost 5 bases and J lost 6 bases.

This chain uses TRBV11-3 with TRBJ1-1; D unclear. V was shortened by 1 base and J by 7 bases, with 7 bases between the two germline ends. Germline V gene sequence: CDR1 SGHNT, CDR2 YENEEA. This CDR3 comprises 12 residues. The CDR3 loop reads CASSLGSNEAFF. Written as DNA, the CDR3 is TGTGCCAGCAGCTTAGGCTCTAATGAAGCTTTCTTT.

V usage is TRBV6-6 and J usage is TRBJ1-2; tentative D call: TRBD1 (5 bases). The V end was cut by 6 bases, the J end by 0 bases, with 17 bases between. The length of the CDR3 is 16 residues. Germline lookup yields CDR1 MNHNY and CDR2 SVGAGI (reference sequence). The CDR3 DNA follows: TGTGCCAGCAGCACCCACCAGGGCACAGCTAACTATGGCTACACCTTC. It encodes CASSTHQGTANYGYTF.

With regard to this clone: This sample also contains other DNA sequences that code for the same CDR3. The J gene is TRBJ2-2, the V gene TRBV6-1; D call uncertain. Trimming removed 5 bases at V and 11 bases at J, with 21 bases between. Per the germline V gene, CDR1 is MNHNS and CDR2 is SASEGT. The CDR3 loop spans 15 amino acids. Here the CDR3 reads CASSPRPGYEGELFF. CDR3 DNA sequence: TGTGCCAGCAGTCCCCGGCCAGGTTATGAAGGAGAGCTGTTTTTT.

V gene TRBV9 combines with J gene TRBJ1-3, with no clear D. Deletions cut 0 bases from V and 0 bases from J, with 7 bases between. The CDR3 spans 15 residues. Germline CDR1 and CDR2: SGDLS and YYNGEE. Here the CDR3 reads CASSVGRGSGNTIYF. For the CDR3, the DNA is TGTGCCAGCAGCGTAGGTAGAGGCTCTGGAAACACCATATATTTT.

This clone was picked up a small number of times. The chain uses TRBV7-9 and TRBJ1-2, with D uncertain. The germline CDR1 and CDR2 sequences are SEHNR and FQNEAQ (reference sequence). The CDR3 has 12 residues. Trimming cost V 5 bases and J 4 bases, with 8 bases left between them. This chain's CDR3 is CASSPYTYGYTF. CDR3 sequence (DNA): TGTGCCAGCAGCCCTTACACCTATGGCTACACCTTC. Variable domain in full (rest from reference TRBV7-9 and TRBJ1-2): DTGVSQNPRHKITKRGQNVTFRCDPISEHNRLYWYRQTLGQGPEFLTYFQNEAQLEKSRLLSDRFSAERPKGSFSTLEIQRTEQGDSAMYLCASSPYTYGYTFGSGTRLTVV.

This clone was counted only a few times. V and J are TRBV5-4 and TRBJ2-7; weak D call: TRBD1 (5 bases). Per germline, CDR1 SGHNT and CDR2 YYREEE (reference sequence). The CDR3 sequence is 15 residues long. V lost 4 bases, J lost 1 base, and 15 bases lay in between. The DNA for the CDR3 is TGTGCCAGCAGCGTCCGGCAGGGCAATTCCTACGAGCAGTACTTC. Its protein product is CASSVRQGNSYEQYF.

This clone was found a few times. V and J are TRBV4-1 and TRBJ2-3, with TRBD2 matching over 16 bases. This CDR3 is built from 19 residues. The germline V gene has CDR1 MGHRA and CDR2 YSYEKL. V was pared by 6 bases and J by 2 bases, with 11 bases of the junction left unmatched. CDR3 bases: TGCGCCAGCAGTCTCTCCGGGACTAGCGGGGGGGGTGTCACAGATACGCAGTATTTT. As protein: CASSLSGTSGGGVTDTQYF.

The chain employs TRBV6-5 and TRBJ1-5, with D uncertain. Germline V gene lookup returns CDR1 MNHEY and CDR2 SVGAGI. This CDR3 is built from 13 residues. V was cut by 2 bases and J by 5 bases, with 7 bases left in between. The CDR3 nucleotides are TGTGCCAGCAGTTACGTCGGGGATCAGCCCCAGCATTTT. This gives the protein CASSYVGDQPQHF.

This chain links TRBV9 with TRBJ1-3; D gene unclear. V dropped 0 bases and J dropped 0 bases, with 10 bases sitting between them. Germline CDR1 is SGDLS and CDR2 is YYNGEE. The CDR3 is made up of 16 amino acids. This CDR3 reads CASSVGWRSSGNTIYF. The CDR3 DNA sequence: TGTGCCAGCAGCGTAGGGTGGAGGAGCTCTGGAAACACCATATATTTT.

This clone has only a few counts. CDR3 in amino acids: CASSQDGTSNEKLFF. The DNA for the CDR3 is TGCGCCAGCAGCCAAGATGGGACTTCTAATGAAAAACTGTTTTTT. V gene TRBV4-3 combines with J gene TRBJ1-4, with D possibly TRBD1 on 5 matching bases. CDR1 and CDR2 from the germline V gene are LGHNA and YSLEER. This CDR3 has 15 residues. V lost 0 bases and J 3 bases, leaving 8 bases between the germline ends.

Only a few counts were recorded for this clone. CDR3 protein: CASGEGQGKNEQYF. The DNA of the CDR3 is TGTGCTAGTGGTGAGGGACAGGGGAAGAACGAGCAGTACTTC. The V and J genes are TRBV12-5 and TRBJ2-7, with TRBD1 matching 10 bases. CDR3 size: 14 residues. The germline V gene has CDR1 LGHNT and CDR2 FRNRAP. With 5 bases clipped from V and 5 bases from J, the junction kept 6 bases outside the gene matches.

This clone was seen a handful of times. The chain links TRBV6-5 to TRBJ1-2, with TRBD1 matching 8 bases. Trimming at V came to 5 bases and at J to 7 bases, leaving 9 bases not matched to a gene. The length of the CDR3 is 14 residues. Looked up from germline, CDR1 is MNHEY and CDR2 is SVGAGI. CDR3 in amino acids: CASSVDRVLGGYTF. As DNA, the CDR3 is TGTGCCAGCAGTGTGGACAGGGTACTGGGTGGCTACACCTTC.

This clone was counted between two and nine times. CDR3 coding DNA: TGTGCCAGCAGTTACTCGAGTTCGGAAGCTTTCTTT. Translated: CASSYSSSEAFF. The chain uses TRBV6-6 and TRBJ1-1; no firm D call. The germline V and J ends were trimmed by 0 bases and 8 bases, with 7 bases remaining between them. The CDR3 runs to 12 residues. Germline V gives CDR1 MNHNY, CDR2 SVGAGI (reference sequence).

The table lists this clone with a few counts. The chain employs TRBV7-2 and TRBJ1-2, with a weak D call TRBD1 (5 bases). Germline V lookup: CDR1 SGHTA, CDR2 FQGNSA. V lost 2 bases and J lost 4, with 20 bases in between. The CDR3 sequence is 17 residues long. The CDR3 DNA reads TGTGCCAGCAGCTTAACGACAGTGTCCGCCCTGACCTATGGCTACACCTTC. Translating gives CASSLTTVSALTYGYTF.

Only a few counts were recorded for this clone. The rearrangement joins TRBV7-2 to TRBJ1-3; D gene ambiguous. The CDR3 extends over 15 amino acids. Germline CDR1 and CDR2: SGHTA and FQGNSA. Trimming pared 5 bases from V and 3 bases from J, leaving 14 bases between. The CDR3 region is CASSPVASGGNTIYF. Here the CDR3 DNA reads TGTGCCAGCAGCCCGGTTGCGTCAGGTGGAAACACCATATATTTT.

There are a few counts of this clone. The V and J genes are TRBV5-6 and TRBJ1-5; the match to TRBD1 covers 8 bases. The junction had 8 bases not matched to a gene; V was cut back by 1 base and J by 5 bases. The CDR3 contains 16 residues. Germline CDR1 and CDR2: SGHDT and YYEEEE. CDR3 coding DNA: TGTGCCAGCAGCTTGAAACAGGGGGAATTGGATCAGCCCCAGCATTTT. It encodes CASSLKQGELDQPQHF.

This clone was counted only a few times. The chain joins TRBV5-4 to TRBJ1-2; the D is unclear. Germline V lookup: CDR1 SGHNT, CDR2 YYREEE (reference sequence). V lost 0 bases, J lost 5 bases, and 17 bases lay in between. The CDR3 extends over 16 amino acids. The CDR3 spells CASSLGGGGSLYGYTF. Written as DNA, the CDR3 is TGTGCCAGCAGCTTGGGGGGTGGAGGCAGTTTATATGGCTACACCTTC. The full variable domain, with the rest looked up from reference TRBV5-4 and TRBJ1-2, is ETGVTQSPTHLIKTRGQQVTLRCSSQSGHNTVSWYQQALGQGPQFIFQYYREEENGRGNFPPRFSGLQFPNYSSELNVNALELDDSALYLCASSLGGGGSLYGYTFGSGTRLTVV.

For this clone: A read error is likely, as this CDR3 ends without the conserved phenylalanine or tryptophan. Because the CDR3's place on the DNA is in doubt, the DNA is left out and the CDR3 is given as listed by TCRdb. The chain combines TRBV28 with TRBJ2-2; the table's D call, TRBD1, was not checked against the DNA. From germline, CDR1 is MDHEN and CDR2 SYDVKM. Inclusive of both ends, the CDR3 amounts to 12 amino acids. CDR3 residues: CASSLLAGEMFL.

The V call is TRBV5-4, the J call TRBJ2-2; 8 nucleotides align to TRBD2. Germline V gene sequence: CDR1 SGHNT, CDR2 YYREEE (reference sequence). The V segment lost 3 bases and the J segment 3 bases; nucleotides outside the gene matches: 10. CDR3 size: 17 residues. In DNA, the CDR3 is TGTGCCAGCAGCTCCGGGGCAAGCGGGGGATACACCGGGGAGCTGTTTTTT. Translating gives CASSSGASGGYTGELFF.